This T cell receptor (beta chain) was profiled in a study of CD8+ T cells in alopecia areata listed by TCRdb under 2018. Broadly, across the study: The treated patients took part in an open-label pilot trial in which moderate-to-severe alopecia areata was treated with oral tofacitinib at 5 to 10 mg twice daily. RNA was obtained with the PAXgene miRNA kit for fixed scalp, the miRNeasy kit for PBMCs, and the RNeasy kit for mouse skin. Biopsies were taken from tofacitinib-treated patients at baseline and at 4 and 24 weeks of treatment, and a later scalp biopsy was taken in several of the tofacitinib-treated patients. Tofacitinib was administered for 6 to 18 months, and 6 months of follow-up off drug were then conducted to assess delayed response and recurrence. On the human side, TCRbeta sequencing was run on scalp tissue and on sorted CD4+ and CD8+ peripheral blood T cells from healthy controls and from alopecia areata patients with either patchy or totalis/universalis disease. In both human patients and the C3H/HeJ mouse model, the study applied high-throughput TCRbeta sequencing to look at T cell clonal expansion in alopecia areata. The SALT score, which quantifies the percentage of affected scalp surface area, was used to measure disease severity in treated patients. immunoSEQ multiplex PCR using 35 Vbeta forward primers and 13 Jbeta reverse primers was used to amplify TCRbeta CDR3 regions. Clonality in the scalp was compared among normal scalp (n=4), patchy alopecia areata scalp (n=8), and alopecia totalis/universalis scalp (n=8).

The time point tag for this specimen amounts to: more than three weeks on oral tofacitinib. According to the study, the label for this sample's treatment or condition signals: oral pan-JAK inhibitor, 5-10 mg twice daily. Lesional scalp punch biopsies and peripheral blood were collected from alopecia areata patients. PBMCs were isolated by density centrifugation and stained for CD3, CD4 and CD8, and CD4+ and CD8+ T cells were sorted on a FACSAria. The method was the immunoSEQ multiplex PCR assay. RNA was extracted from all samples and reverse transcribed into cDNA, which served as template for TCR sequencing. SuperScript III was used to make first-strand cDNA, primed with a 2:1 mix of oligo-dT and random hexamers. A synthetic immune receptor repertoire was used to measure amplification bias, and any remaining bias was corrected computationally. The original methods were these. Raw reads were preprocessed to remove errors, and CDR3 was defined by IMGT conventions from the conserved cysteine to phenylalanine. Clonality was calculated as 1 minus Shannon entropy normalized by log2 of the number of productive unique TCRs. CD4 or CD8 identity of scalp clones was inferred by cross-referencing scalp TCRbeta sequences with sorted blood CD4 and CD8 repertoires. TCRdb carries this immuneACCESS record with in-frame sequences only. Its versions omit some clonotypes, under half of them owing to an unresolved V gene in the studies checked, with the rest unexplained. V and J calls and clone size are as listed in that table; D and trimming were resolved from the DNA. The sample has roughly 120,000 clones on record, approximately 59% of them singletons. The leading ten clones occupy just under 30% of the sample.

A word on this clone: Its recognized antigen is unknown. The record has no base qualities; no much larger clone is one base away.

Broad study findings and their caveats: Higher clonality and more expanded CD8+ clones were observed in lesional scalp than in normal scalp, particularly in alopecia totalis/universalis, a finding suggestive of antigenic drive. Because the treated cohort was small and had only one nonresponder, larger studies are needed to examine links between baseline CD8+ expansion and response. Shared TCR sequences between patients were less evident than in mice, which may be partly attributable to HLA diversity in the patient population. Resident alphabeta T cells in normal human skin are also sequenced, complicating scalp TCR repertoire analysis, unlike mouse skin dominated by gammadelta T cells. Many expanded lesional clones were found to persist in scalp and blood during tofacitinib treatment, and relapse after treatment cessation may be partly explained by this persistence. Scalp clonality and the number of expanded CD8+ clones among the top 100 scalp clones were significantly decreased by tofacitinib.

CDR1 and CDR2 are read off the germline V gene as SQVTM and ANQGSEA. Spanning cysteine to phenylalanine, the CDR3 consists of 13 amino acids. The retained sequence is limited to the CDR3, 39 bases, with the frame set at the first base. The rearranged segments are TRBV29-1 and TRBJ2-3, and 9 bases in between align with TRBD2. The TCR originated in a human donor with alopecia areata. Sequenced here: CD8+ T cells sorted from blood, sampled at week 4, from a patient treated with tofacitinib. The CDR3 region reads CSKTSGNTDTQYF. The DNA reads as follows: TGCAGTAAGACTAGCGGAAACACAGATACGCAGTATTTT.